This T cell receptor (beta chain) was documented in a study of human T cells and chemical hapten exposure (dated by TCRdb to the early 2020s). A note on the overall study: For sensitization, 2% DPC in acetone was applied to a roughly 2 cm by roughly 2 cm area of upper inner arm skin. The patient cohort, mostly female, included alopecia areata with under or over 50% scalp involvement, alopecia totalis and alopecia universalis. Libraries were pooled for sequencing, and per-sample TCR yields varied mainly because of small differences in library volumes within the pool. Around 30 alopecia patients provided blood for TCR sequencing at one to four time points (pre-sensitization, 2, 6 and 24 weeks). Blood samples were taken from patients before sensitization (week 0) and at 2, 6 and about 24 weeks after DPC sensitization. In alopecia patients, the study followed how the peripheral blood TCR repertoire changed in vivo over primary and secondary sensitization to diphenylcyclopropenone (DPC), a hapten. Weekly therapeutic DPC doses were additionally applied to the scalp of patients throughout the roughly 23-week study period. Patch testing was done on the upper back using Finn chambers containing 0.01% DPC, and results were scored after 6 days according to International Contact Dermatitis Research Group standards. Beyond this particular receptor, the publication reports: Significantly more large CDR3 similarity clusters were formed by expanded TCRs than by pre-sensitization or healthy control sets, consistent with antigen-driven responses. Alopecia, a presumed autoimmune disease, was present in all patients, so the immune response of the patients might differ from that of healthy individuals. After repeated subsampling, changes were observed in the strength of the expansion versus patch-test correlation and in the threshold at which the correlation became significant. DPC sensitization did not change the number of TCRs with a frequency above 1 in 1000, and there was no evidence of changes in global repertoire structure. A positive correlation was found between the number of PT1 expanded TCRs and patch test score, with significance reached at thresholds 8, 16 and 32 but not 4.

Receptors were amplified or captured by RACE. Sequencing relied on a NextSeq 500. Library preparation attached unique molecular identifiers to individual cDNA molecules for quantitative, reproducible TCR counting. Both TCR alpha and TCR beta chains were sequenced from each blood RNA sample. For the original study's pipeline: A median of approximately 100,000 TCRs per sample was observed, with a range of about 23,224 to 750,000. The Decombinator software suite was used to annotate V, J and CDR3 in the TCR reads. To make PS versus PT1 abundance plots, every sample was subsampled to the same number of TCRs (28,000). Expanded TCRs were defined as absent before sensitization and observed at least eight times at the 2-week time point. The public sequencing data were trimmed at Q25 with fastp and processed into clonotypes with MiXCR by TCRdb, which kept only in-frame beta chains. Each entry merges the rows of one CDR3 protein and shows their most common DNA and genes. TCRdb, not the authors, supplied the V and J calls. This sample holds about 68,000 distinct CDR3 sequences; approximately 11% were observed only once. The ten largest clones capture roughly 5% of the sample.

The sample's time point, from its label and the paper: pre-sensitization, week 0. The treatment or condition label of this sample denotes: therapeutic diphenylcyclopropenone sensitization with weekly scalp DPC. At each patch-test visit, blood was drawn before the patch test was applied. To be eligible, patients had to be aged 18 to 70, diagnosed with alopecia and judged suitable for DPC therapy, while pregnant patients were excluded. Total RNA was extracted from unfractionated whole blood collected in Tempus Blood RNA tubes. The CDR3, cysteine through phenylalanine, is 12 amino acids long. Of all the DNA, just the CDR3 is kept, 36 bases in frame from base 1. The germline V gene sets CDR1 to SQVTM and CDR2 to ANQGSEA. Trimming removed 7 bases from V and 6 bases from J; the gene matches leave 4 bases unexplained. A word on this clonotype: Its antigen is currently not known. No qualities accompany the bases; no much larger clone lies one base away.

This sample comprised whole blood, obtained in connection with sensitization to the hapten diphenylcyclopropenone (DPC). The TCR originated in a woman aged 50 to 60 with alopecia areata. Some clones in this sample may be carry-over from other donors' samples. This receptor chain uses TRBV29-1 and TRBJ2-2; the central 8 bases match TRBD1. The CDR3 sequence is CSGETGAGELFF. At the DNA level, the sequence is TGCAGCGGCGAGACAGGGGCCGGGGAGCTGTTTTTT.